This T cell receptor (beta chain) was identified in a study of OX40 agonist ivuxolimab in advanced cancers. Study information: Aged about 20 to 80 with a mean of 60 years, they were about 80% male.

The CDR3 covers 16 residues. The J segment lost 3 bases and the V segment lost 4 bases, leaving 7 bases of the junction unmatched. The germline gives CDR1 MNHEY, CDR2 SMNVEV (reference sequence). TCRdb's copy holds only in-frame clones and misses some; the assay was immunoSEQ multiplex PCR. The sample yields 15,000 to 20,000 clones, 65% to 85% seen once. The V call is TRBV27, the J call TRBJ2-5; 11 bases are a match to TRBD2. The TCR comes from an adult with an advanced solid tumor such as melanoma, head and neck, liver or kidney cancer. Sequenced here: CD4+ or CD8+ T cells sorted from blood, sampled in a trial of the OX40 agonist ivuxolimab. CDR3 sequence (DNA): TGTGCCAGCAGTTACCTAGCGGGGGGAGGGAAAGAGACCCAGTACTTC. Protein product: CASSYLAGGGKETQYF.